The rows below give T cell receptor beta chains drawn from one sample of a study of blood T cell repertoires in COVID-19. The method was immunoSEQ multiplex PCR; TCRdb's version includes in-frame clones alone and lacks a portion of them. The data show 150,000 to 200,000 clones, 60% to 85% seen once. Sequencing used peripheral blood. Receptors were obtained from a man in his fifties or sixties with acute or convalescent COVID-19. The CDR3 runs from the conserved cysteine through the conserved F or W. Fields, in order: D gene, J gene, V gene, clone size, CDR3 protein, CDR3 DNA. A D gene is named only where the DNA matches it firmly. Rows give clone size only sometimes, using once, few, many, or a class for an expanded clone.

TRBD1,TRBJ2-7,TRBV3-1/TRBV3-2,-,CASSQDGTGSYEQYF,TGTGCCAGCAGCCAAGATGGGACAGGATCCTACGAGCAGTACTTC
TRBD1,TRBJ2-2,TRBV23-1,-,CASSSDRVNTGELFF,TGCGCCAGCAGTAGCGACAGGGTGAACACCGGGGAGCTGTTTTTT
-,TRBJ2-1,TRBV27,-,CASSLGASSYNEQFF,TGTGCCAGCAGTTTAGGGGCGAGCTCCTACAATGAGCAGTTCTTC
-,TRBJ1-1,TRBV5-4,-,CASSSLGAGNTEAFF,TGTGCCAGCAGCTCTCTGGGGGCGGGTAACACTGAAGCTTTCTTT
TRBD1,TRBJ2-2,TRBV4-3,-,CASREGGFTGELFF,TGCGCCAGCAGGGAAGGGGGCTTCACCGGGGAGCTGTTTTTT
TRBD2,TRBJ2-2,TRBV9,few,CASSVDGSGLTTGELFF,TGTGCCAGCAGCGTAGATGGTAGCGGGCTGACCACCGGGGAGCTGTTTTTT
-,TRBJ1-4,TRBV27,few,CASSLWAGRTNEKLFF,TGTGCCAGCAGTTTATGGGCGGGACGAACTAATGAAAAACTGTTTTTT
TRBD2,TRBJ2-5,TRBV14,-,CASSQPGGLAGLETQYF,TGTGCCAGCAGCCAACCGGGCGGACTAGCGGGGTTAGAGACCCAGTACTTC
TRBD1,TRBJ2-7,TRBV12-5,-,CASGGDSSYEQYF,TGTGCTAGTGGTGGGGACAGCTCCTACGAGCAGTACTTC
TRBD1,TRBJ1-1,TRBV19,-,CASSRGTGAGNTEAFF,TGTGCCAGTAGTAGGGGGACAGGCGCTGGGAACACTGAAGCTTTCTTT
-,TRBJ1-2,TRBV24-1,-,CATSDSTQEFRGRGYTF,TGTGCCACCAGTGATTCCACCCAAGAGTTCAGGGGCAGGGGCTACACCTTC
TRBD2,TRBJ2-1,TRBV27,-,CASSLLFAFGTSGNEQFF,TGTGCCAGCAGTTTATTGTTCGCCTTCGGGACTAGCGGAAATGAGCAGTTCTTC
TRBD1,TRBJ1-1,TRBV5-4,few,CASSSYRGGAEAFF,TGTGCCAGCAGCTCTTACAGGGGGGGAGCTGAAGCTTTCTTT
TRBD1,TRBJ2-3,TRBV9,-,CASSGTGASTDTQYF,TGTGCCAGCAGCGGGACAGGGGCGAGCACAGATACGCAGTATTTT
TRBD1,TRBJ2-5,TRBV18,-,CASSRGQVYQETQYF,TGTGCCAGCTCACGGGGACAGGTATACCAAGAGACCCAGTACTTC
-,TRBJ1-6,TRBV19,-,CATASRGQSNSPLHF,TGTGCCACCGCCAGCAGGGGACAAAGTAATTCACCCCTCCACTTT
-,TRBJ1-1,TRBV19,-,CASSKKEGNTEAFF,TGTGCCAGTAGTAAGAAAGAGGGGAACACTGAAGCTTTCTTT
-,TRBJ2-7,TRBV30,once,CAWSLGLRNEQYF,TGTGCCTGGAGTTTGGGGCTGCGGAACGAGCAGTACTTC
TRBD2,TRBJ2-3,TRBV5-1,few,CASSLGTSDTDTQYF,TGCGCCAGCAGCCTCGGGACTAGCGACACAGATACGCAGTATTTT
TRBD2,TRBJ2-5,TRBV29-1,-,CSVEDQGLAGAEETQYF,TGCAGCGTTGAAGATCAGGGACTAGCGGGGGCGGAAGAGACCCAGTACTTC
-,TRBJ2-3,TRBV5-4,-,CASSLFLTDTQYF,TGTGCCAGCAGCTTGTTTCTCACAGATACGCAGTATTTT
-,TRBJ1-1,TRBV7-3,-,CASSLNGNTEAFF,TGTGCCAGCAGCTTAAACGGGAACACTGAAGCTTTCTTT
-,TRBJ1-2,TRBV12-3/TRBV12-4,many,CASSSGVGYTF,TGTGCCAGCAGTTCAGGGGTAGGCTACACCTTC